This T cell receptor (delta chain) is from a study of gamma-delta chains in newborns, infants, children. Across the whole study: Innate gammadelta T cells reportedly expand polyclonally right after birth, driven by microbial exposure, per the title.

Trimming at V came to 0 bases and at J to 0 bases, leaving 2 bases not matched to a gene. CDR1 is GEAIGNYY and CDR2 is EKD in the germline V gene. This CDR3 is 15 amino acids long. This clone has just a few counts. The same CDR3 can be traced to other DNA sequences in this sample. TCRdb repeated clone calling on the reads with CATT. The data show some 12,000 delta-chain clones, roughly 8.5% seen once. Sequenced sample: blood. The sequence derives from a child who was a newborn, infant or young child, either healthy, febrile or measles-vaccinated (not recorded which). The V call is TRDV2, the J call TRDJ1; 8 bases line up with TRDD3. The CDR3 DNA follows: TGTGCCTGTGACACCGTTGGGGGATACACCGATAAACTCATCTTT. Its protein is CACDTVGGYTDKLIF.